One sample yielded the 19 T cell receptor beta chains listed below, sequenced in a study of beta chain features in type 1 diabetes. Broader study findings: Significant though moderate, a shortening of TCRB CDR3s appeared in all four CD4+ subsets of Type 1 diabetes patients.

Antigens for these TCRs are unknown. Sequencing targeted expressed TCRB transcripts, as all isolated RNA had been reverse transcribed. Generated by immunoSEQ multiplex PCR, the TCRdb table keeps only in-frame clones and is missing some. The sample lists under 200,000 clones; 8% to 9.5% were seen once. Specimen: central memory CD4+ T cells from blood. The source of these receptors is a woman aged 18-29 years with type 1 diabetes.

The V gene is TRBV7-2, the J gene TRBJ1-1; D perhaps matches TRBD1 (6 bases). Deletions cut 6 bases from V and 7 bases from J, with 15 bases between. The CDR3 is 13 amino acids. From germline, CDR1 is SGHTA and CDR2 FQGNSA. In nucleotides, the CDR3 is TGTGCCAGCAGATCAAACACAGGGATTGAAGCTTTCTTT. Its translation: CASRSNTGIEAFF. Looking up the rest from reference TRBV7-2 and TRBJ1-1 gives the full variable domain: GAGVSQSPSNKVTEKGKDVELRCDPISGHTALYWYRQSLGQGLEFLIYFQGNSAPDKSGLPSDRFSAERTGGSVSTLTIQRTQQEDSAVYLCASRSNTGIEAFFGQGTRLTVV.

The chain has TRBV7-2 and TRBJ1-2, with 8 bases matching TRBD1. Germline V lookup: CDR1 SGHTA, CDR2 FQGNSA. Trimming at V came to 5 bases and at J to 4 bases, leaving 9 bases not matched to a gene. The CDR3 is made up of 15 amino acids. CDR3 loop: CASSPGQGLSYGYTF. The CDR3 coding sequence is TGTGCCAGCAGCCCTGGACAGGGCCTTTCCTATGGCTACACCTTC.

The gene calls are TRBV5-4 and TRBJ2-7; TRBD1 agrees at 7 bases. The CDR3 totals 15 residues. V lost 0 bases, J lost 5 bases, and 8 bases stayed unmatched. Germline lookup yields CDR1 SGHNT and CDR2 YYREEE (reference sequence). In nucleotides, the CDR3 is TGTGCCAGCAGCTTGGGGGGGACAGACCCCCACGAGCAGTACTTC. Translating gives CASSLGGTDPHEQYF.

The chain has TRBV30 and TRBJ2-2; 7 bases map to TRBD2. This CDR3 is 14 amino acids long. Germline V CDR1 and CDR2: GTSNPN, SVGIG (reference sequence). V was clipped by 4 bases and J by 2 bases; unmatched bases: 4. This chain's CDR3 is CAWTRTSNTGELFF. The CDR3 coding sequence is TGTGCCTGGACCCGGACTAGTAACACCGGGGAGCTGTTTTTT.

The table lists this clone with a few counts. The rearrangement joins TRBV7-2 to TRBJ2-7; 8 bases line up with TRBD2. CDR3 length: 14 amino acids. The V gene's germline CDR1 is SGHTA and CDR2 FQGNSA. With 8 bases clipped from V and 0 bases from J, the junction kept 6 bases outside the gene matches. CDR3 bases: TGTGCCAGCGCTGCAAGCGGGAGCTCCTACGAGCAGTACTTC. Translated: CASAASGSSYEQYF.

The chain joins TRBV7-2 to TRBJ2-7, with D tentatively TRBD2 (5 bases). CDR1 and CDR2 from the germline V gene are SGHTA and FQGNSA. V was shortened by 5 bases and J by 0 bases, with 11 bases between the two germline ends. CDR3 size: 14 residues. DNA of the CDR3: TGTGCCAGCAGCCCCGGACTGAGCTCCTACGAGCAGTACTTC. Protein product: CASSPGLSSYEQYF.

The V and J genes are TRBV13 and TRBJ1-1; D unresolved. Trimming shortened V by 2 bases and J by 10 bases, and 11 bases separated the two germline ends. Per the germline V gene, CDR1 is PRHDT and CDR2 is FYEKMQ (reference sequence). This CDR3 contains 12 residues. DNA for the CDR3: TGTGCCAGCAGCTTAAATGGCGGGCGAGCTTTCTTT. This translates into CASSLNGGRAFF.

The CDR3 is CAISESTGANVLTF. As DNA, the CDR3 is TGTGCCATCAGTGAAAGCACTGGGGCCAACGTCCTGACTTTC. The V gene is TRBV10-3, the J gene TRBJ2-6; D gene ambiguous. V was cut by 3 bases and J by 2 bases, with 5 bases left in between. Germline-derived CDR1 and CDR2 are ENHRY and SYGVKD. The CDR3 loop spans 14 amino acids.

In its sample, this clone was seen a few times. This CDR3 reads CASSFREPEAFF. The CDR3 bases are TGTGCCAGCAGTTTCCGGGAACCTGAAGCTTTCTTT. The chain links TRBV28 to TRBJ1-1; D is unresolved. The V gene lost 3 bases and the J gene lost 6 bases, with 8 bases spanning the gap. Germline-derived CDR1 and CDR2 are MDHEN and SYDVKM. The length of the CDR3 is 12 residues.

This clone was detected only a few times. The chain has TRBV29-1 and TRBJ1-3; D remains ambiguous. V was cut by 6 bases and J by 3 bases, with 15 bases left in between. This CDR3 region has 14 residues. Per the germline V gene, CDR1 is SQVTM and CDR2 is ANQGSEA. The CDR3 nucleotides read TGCAGCGTGGGAGAAGGGTCATATGGAAACACCATATATTTT. Translated: CSVGEGSYGNTIYF.

This clone was seen only once. The chain carries TRBV21-1 and TRBJ2-3; TRBD2, the D gene given by the table, was not confirmed from the DNA. TRBV21-1 is a pseudogene segment. CDR3 length: 12 residues. Here the CDR3 reads CASSKVRDTQYF. The CDR3 DNA reads TGTGCCAGCAGCAAAGTGAGAGATACGCAGTATTTT.

V is TRBV5-4 and J is TRBJ2-7, with TRBD2 as a possible D gene (5 bases). In germline, CDR1 is SGHNT, CDR2 YYREEE (reference sequence). V was shortened by 4 bases and J by 2 bases, with 16 bases between the two germline ends. The length of the CDR3 is 15 residues. The DNA for the CDR3 is TGTGCCAGCAGCCGGGGTATGGGGTTGGCCTACGAGCAGTACTTC. Protein: CASSRGMGLAYEQYF.

The chain recombines TRBV2 with TRBJ1-1, with TRBD1 matching 7 bases. The V and J ends lost 4 bases and 5 bases, in that order; junction bases with no gene match: 4. The CDR3 is 13 amino acids. Looked up from germline, CDR1 is SNHLY and CDR2 is FYNNEI. The CDR3 coding sequence is TGTGCCAGCAGTGTACAGGGGAGAACTGAAGCTTTCTTT. Protein: CASSVQGRTEAFF.

The chain couples TRBV10-2 to TRBJ1-5; possible D gene TRBD1, 5 bases. The V end was cut by 0 bases, the J end by 11 bases, with 11 bases between. This CDR3 contains 13 residues. Germline CDR1 is WSHSY and CDR2 is SAAADI. CDR3 nucleotides: TGCGCCAGCAGTGAGTCCCAGGGCCAGTCCCAGCATTTT. Translation gives CASSESQGQSQHF.

This clone was seen a few times. The chain recombines TRBV7-2 with TRBJ2-5; no clear D gene. Trimming cost V 2 bases and J 7 bases, with 5 bases left between them. From germline, CDR1 is SGHTA and CDR2 FQGNSA. This CDR3 spans 11 amino acids. The CDR3 region is CASSLSGTQYF. CDR3 in DNA: TGTGCCAGCAGCTTATCGGGGACCCAGTACTTC.

In this sample, this clone turned up a few times. As DNA, the CDR3 is TGTGCTAGTGGTTTGGTACAAGGGGATTTCGGGGAGCTGTTTTTT. This encodes CASGLVQGDFGELFF. The V call is TRBV12-5, the J call TRBJ2-2, with D possibly TRBD1 on 5 matching bases. Germline V gene sequence: CDR1 LGHNT, CDR2 FRNRAP. The CDR3 has 15 residues. Trimming removed 0 bases from V and 7 bases from J, with 12 bases in between.

In this sample, this clone turned up a few times. V is TRBV5-1 and J is TRBJ2-5, with 8 bases that match TRBD2. Germline assignment: CDR1 SGHRS and CDR2 YFSETQ. The length of the CDR3 is 14 residues. After removal of 4 bases from V and 7 bases from J, the junction contained 9 bases not matched to a gene. The CDR3 DNA reads TGCGCCAGCAGCGAACAACTAGCGGCGAGGACCCAGTACTTC. It yields the protein CASSEQLAARTQYF.

The chain uses TRBV10-1 and TRBJ2-5; 8 bases agree with TRBD2. This CDR3 contains 13 residues. V lost 8 bases to trimming and J lost 5 bases; unmatched junction nucleotides: 7. Germline lookup yields CDR1 WNHNN and CDR2 SYGVQD (reference sequence). Here the CDR3 reads CASWGGRRETQYF. CDR3 coding DNA: TGCGCCAGCTGGGGCGGGAGGAGGGAGACCCAGTACTTC.

The gene calls are TRBV9 and TRBJ2-3, with TRBD2 matching over 8 bases. This CDR3 is 14 amino acids long. Per germline, CDR1 SGDLS and CDR2 YYNGEE. V lost 2 bases, J lost 4 bases, and 3 bases stayed unmatched. The CDR3 DNA sequence: TGTGCCAGCAGCGTCGACGGGAGGGCAGATACGCAGTATTTT. It specifies CASSVDGRADTQYF.